This is a list of T cell receptor beta chains from one sample in a study. Using its own MiXCR run on the 5' RACE reads, TCRdb lists one record per CDR3 protein. The sample contains more than 10,000 distinct CDR3 sequences, 51% of which appear only once. What was sequenced was tumor-infiltrating Tregs sorted from the breast tumor. The origin of the receptors is a female donor with breast cancer. The CDR3 runs from the conserved cysteine through the conserved F or W. The D gene is left open where the match is weak. Only part of the rows carry a size: once, few, many, or a class if the clone is expanded.

clone size	V gene	J gene	D gene	CDR3 protein	CDR3 DNA
few	TRBV27	TRBJ1-1	-	CASSHTWDTEAFF	TGTGCCAGCAGTCACACATGGGACACTGAAGCTTTCTTT
-	TRBV9	TRBJ2-5	TRBD1	CASSAGGASETQYF	TGTGCCAGCAGCGCAGGGGGCGCCTCGGAGACCCAGTACTTC
once	TRBV4-1	TRBJ1-1	-	CASSQVWGMNTEAFF	TGCGCCAGCAGCCAAGTATGGGGGATGAACACTGAAGCTTTCTTT
few	TRBV5-1	TRBJ2-3	TRBD2	CATHSGTSTDTQYF	TGCGCCACCCATAGCGGGACTTCCACAGATACGCAGTATTTT
-	TRBV10-2	TRBJ2-1	-	CASSEDYRPKQFF	TGCGCCAGCAGTGAGGACTATCGCCCCAAGCAGTTCTTC
-	TRBV25-1	TRBJ1-4	-	CASFVREDNEKLFF	TGTGCCAGCTTCGTCCGGGAGGACAATGAAAAACTGTTTTTT
-	TRBV7-8	TRBJ1-3	TRBD1	CASSLIPQGADGNTIYF	TGTGCCAGCAGCTTAATCCCTCAGGGGGCTGATGGAAACACCATATATTTT
few	TRBV29-1	TRBJ2-1	-	CSVPPGTGEQFF	TGCAGCGTTCCCCCGGGGACGGGGGAGCAGTTCTTC
-	TRBV6-1	TRBJ2-3	-	CASSRTYTDTQYF	TGTGCCAGCAGTCGAACTTACACAGATACGCAGTATTTT
-	TRBV6-5	TRBJ2-3	-	CASSTLRGTDTQYF	TGTGCCAGCAGTACTCTCAGGGGCACAGATACGCAGTATTTT
-	TRBV20-1	TRBJ1-1	-	CSASPAAMNTEAFF	TGCAGTGCTAGTCCCGCCGCAATGAACACTGAAGCTTTCTTT
-	TRBV4-3	TRBJ2-1	-	CASSQDLGVPSYNEQFF	TGCGCCAGCAGCCAAGATTTAGGCGTCCCCTCCTACAATGAGCAGTTCTTC
once	TRBV6-2/TRBV6-3	TRBJ2-4	TRBD2	CASSSIAGGGADIQYF	TGTGCCAGCAGTTCAATAGCGGGAGGCGGGGCGGACATTCAGTACTTC
-	TRBV20-1	TRBJ2-1	-	CSARDSYNEQFF	TGCAGTGCTAGGGACAGCTACAATGAGCAGTTCTTC
-	TRBV4-1	TRBJ2-3	TRBD1	CASSQGDRGTDTQYF	TGCGCCAGCAGCCAAGGGGACAGGGGCACAGATACGCAGTATTTT
-	TRBV6-5	TRBJ2-3	TRBD1	CASSYGTGGPDTQYF	TGTGCCAGCAGTTACGGGACAGGGGGCCCAGATACGCAGTATTTT
few	TRBV6-4	TRBJ2-1	TRBD2	CASSEGGEYNEQFF	TGTGCCAGCAGTGAGGGGGGGGAATACAATGAGCAGTTCTTC
-	TRBV4-2	TRBJ2-3	-	CASSQIGGVGTDTQYF	TGCGCCAGCAGCCAGATCGGCGGTGTTGGCACAGATACGCAGTATTTT
-	TRBV4-3	TRBJ2-2	-	CASSQGATTNTGELFF	TGCGCCAGCAGCCAAGGCGCGACTACGAACACCGGGGAGCTGTTTTTT
-	TRBV12-3/TRBV12-4	TRBJ2-1	TRBD2	CASRHTGTSGSSYNEQFF	TGTGCCAGCAGGCATACCGGGACTAGCGGAAGCTCCTACAATGAGCAGTTCTTC
few	TRBV20-1	TRBJ2-1	TRBD2	CSASTGTSGNDKQFF	TGCAGTGCTAGTACCGGGACTAGCGGGAATGATAAGCAGTTCTTC
-	TRBV24-1	TRBJ2-7	TRBD1	CATSDRGTGGDEQYF	TGTGCCACCAGTGATCGAGGGACAGGGGGAGACGAGCAGTACTTC
-	TRBV6-5	TRBJ1-6	-	CASIWGARSNSPLHF	TGTGCCAGTATCTGGGGAGCACGATCTAATTCACCCCTCCACTTT
few	TRBV12-3/TRBV12-4	TRBJ2-1	TRBD2	CASSPGTSGRRSTYNEQFF	TGTGCCAGCAGCCCCGGGACTAGCGGGAGAAGGTCCACCTACAATGAGCAGTTCTTC
-	TRBV7-2	TRBJ2-1	-	CASSQAGRSQQFF	TGTGCCAGCAGCCAGGCTGGTAGGTCACAGCAGTTCTTC
-	TRBV5-6	TRBJ2-1	TRBD2	CASSLFLQGGNEQFF	TGTGCCAGCAGCTTGTTTCTTCAGGGAGGGAATGAGCAGTTCTTC
few	TRBV20-1	TRBJ2-5	-	CSAGGGMETQYF	TGCAGTGCTGGAGGGGGGATGGAGACCCAGTACTTC
-	TRBV6-6	TRBJ2-7	-	CARTDITYEQYF	TGTGCCAGAACGGACATAACCTACGAGCAGTACTTC
-	TRBV6-5	TRBJ2-5	-	CASSYEAQETQYF	TGTGCCAGCAGTTACGAGGCCCAAGAGACCCAGTACTTC
few	TRBV4-1	TRBJ2-1	-	CASSQDWEAGNYEQFF	TGCGCCAGCAGCCAAGATTGGGAGGCTGGTAATTATGAGCAGTTCTTC
-	TRBV6-2/TRBV6-3	TRBJ2-5	TRBD2	CASSYNAGGPELKETQYF	TGTGCCAGCAGTTACAACGCGGGAGGGCCAGAGCTCAAAGAGACCCAGTACTTC
-	TRBV20-1	TRBJ2-1	TRBD2	CSARAGTSGGKFF	TGCAGTGCTAGAGCTGGGACTAGCGGGGGCAAGTTCTTC
-	TRBV7-9	TRBJ2-7	-	CASSPSSYEQYF	TGTGCCAGCAGCCCATCCTCTTACGAGCAGTACTTC
-	TRBV12-3/TRBV12-4	TRBJ2-2	-	CASSYIGRTGELFF	TGTGCCAGCAGCTATATAGGGAGGACCGGGGAGCTGTTTTTT
-	TRBV12-3/TRBV12-4	TRBJ2-3	-	CASSFSRTDTQYF	TGTGCCAGCAGTTTTAGCCGCACAGATACGCAGTATTTT
-	TRBV20-1	TRBJ2-4	-	CSARSGSSAKNIQYF	TGCAGTGCTAGATCAGGGAGCTCAGCCAAAAACATTCAGTACTTC
few	TRBV13	TRBJ2-1	-	CASSRLDGGMGFF	TGTGCCAGCAGCAGGCTGGACGGTGGGATGGGGTTCTTC
-	TRBV7-2	TRBJ2-7	TRBD1	CASRDGTGYHEQYF	TGTGCCAGCAGGGACGGGACAGGGTATCACGAGCAGTACTTC
-	TRBV20-1	TRBJ2-1	-	CSAGGGSSYNEQFF	TGCAGTGCTGGGGGCGGAAGCTCCTACAATGAGCAGTTCTTC
-	TRBV7-9	TRBJ2-7	TRBD1	CASSLAGQDYEQYF	TGTGCCAGCAGCTTAGCAGGACAGGACTACGAGCAGTACTTC
-	TRBV5-1	TRBJ2-5	-	CASSAGIQETQYF	TGCGCCAGCAGCGCGGGAATTCAAGAGACCCAGTACTTC
few	TRBV20-1	TRBJ1-2	-	CSATTDGYTF	TGCAGTGCAACAACGGATGGCTACACCTTC
-	TRBV5-1	TRBJ2-7	-	CASSLNTLSSYEQYF	TGCGCCAGCAGCCTGAACACTTTGAGTTCCTACGAGCAGTACTTC
-	TRBV20-1	TRBJ1-1	TRBD1	CSAQKPTGGTFF	TGCAGTGCCCAAAAACCTACAGGGGGGACTTTCTTT
-	TRBV29-1	TRBJ2-3	TRBD2	CSVGLTFTDTQYF	TGCAGCGTGGGACTAACCTTCACAGATACGCAGTATTTT
-	TRBV29-1	TRBJ1-1	-	CSARQAPGTEAFF	TGCAGCGCCAGACAGGCCCCGGGGACTGAAGCTTTCTTT
-	TRBV20-1	TRBJ2-1	TRBD2	CSARATSGEYNEQFF	TGCAGTGCTAGAGCGACTAGCGGAGAATACAATGAGCAGTTCTTC
-	TRBV27	TRBJ1-6	-	CASGRLNSPLHF	TGTGCCAGCGGTAGATTGAATTCACCCCTCCACTTT
-	TRBV7-9	TRBJ1-4	-	CASSLGGGNGGEKLFF	TGTGCCAGCAGCTTAGGTGGGGGCAATGGAGGTGAAAAACTGTTTTTT
few	TRBV20-1	TRBJ2-2	-	CSADGGNTGELFF	TGCAGTGCTGACGGGGGGAACACCGGGGAGCTGTTTTTT
-	TRBV5-1	TRBJ2-3	-	CASSLDGADTDTQYF	TGCGCCAGCAGCTTGGATGGGGCAGACACAGATACGCAGTATTTT
few	TRBV7-3	TRBJ2-1	TRBD2	CASSLTGLAGGRNNEQFF	TGTGCCAGCAGCTTAACGGGACTAGCGGGAGGGAGGAACAATGAGCAGTTCTTC
-	TRBV4-3	TRBJ2-1	-	CASSKLAESSYNEQFF	TGCGCCAGCAGCAAATTAGCGGAGAGCTCCTACAATGAGCAGTTCTTC
few	TRBV6-2/TRBV6-3	TRBJ2-2	-	CASSPYTTGELFF	TGTGCCAGCAGTCCGTATACCACCGGGGAGCTGTTTTTT